At least ten counts were recorded for the clone carrying this T cell receptor beta chain. Its antigen is currently unknown. Both TCR beta VDJ combination and CDR3 sequence profiling were carried out. Genomic DNA was the template for this profiling. In TCRdb, the reads were re-called with MiXCR into one record per CDR3 protein. This table holds about 180,000 distinct CDR3 sequences, less than 60% found once. Germline CDR1 PRHDT, CDR2 FYEKMQ (reference sequence). V shed 5 bases and J 0 bases; nucleotides not matched to a gene: 8. CDR3 length equals 17 residues. Whoever was chosen for sequencing had shown CD8+CD57+ cell expansion by flow cytometry. Severe acquired aplastic anemia was present in every patient. This sample stems from a study of CD8+CD57+ T cells in acquired aplastic anemia. Study results and limitations: Patients and controls had CD8+ Simpson's diversity values that were not significantly distinct.

The sequencing input was sorted CD4+, CD8+, or CD8+CD57+ T cells (not recorded which) from PBMCs. This receptor was obtained from a human donor with aplastic anemia. V is TRBV13 and J is TRBJ2-3; TRBD2 agrees at 10 bases. CDR3 nucleotides: TGTGCCAGCAGCCCGGGGACTAGCGCCCCTAGCACAGATACGCAGTATTTT. Translation gives CASSPGTSAPSTDTQYF.